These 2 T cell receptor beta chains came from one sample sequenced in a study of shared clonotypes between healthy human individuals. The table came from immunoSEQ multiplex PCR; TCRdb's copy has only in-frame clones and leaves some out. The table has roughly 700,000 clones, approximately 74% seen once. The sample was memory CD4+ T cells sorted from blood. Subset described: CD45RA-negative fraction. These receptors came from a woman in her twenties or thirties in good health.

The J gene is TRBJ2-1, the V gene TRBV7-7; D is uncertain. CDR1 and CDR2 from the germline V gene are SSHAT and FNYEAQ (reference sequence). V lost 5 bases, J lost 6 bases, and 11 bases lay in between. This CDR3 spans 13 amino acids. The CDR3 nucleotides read TGTGCCAGCAGCGTCGGCAGTTCCAATGAGCAGTTCTTC. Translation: CASSVGSSNEQFF.

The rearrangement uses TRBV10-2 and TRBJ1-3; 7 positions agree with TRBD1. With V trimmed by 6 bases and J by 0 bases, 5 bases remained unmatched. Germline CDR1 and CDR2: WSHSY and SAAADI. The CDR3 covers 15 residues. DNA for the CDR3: TGCGCCAGCAGGACGGGACAGATCTCTGGAAACACCATATATTTT. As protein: CASRTGQISGNTIYF.